This T cell receptor (beta chain) was observed in a study of cytomegalovirus exposure and HLA in healthy donors. The CDR3 consists of 12 residues. Trimming took 5 bases from V and 7 from J; bases not matched to a gene: 4. CDR1 LNHDA and CDR2 SQIVND come from the germline V gene (reference sequence). Study-wide points: A missense DCLRE1C variant was associated with V- and J-gene trimming of TCR beta chains in a later analysis, and an independent cohort replicated the association. The study designated roughly 150 TCR beta chains cytomegalovirus-associated. Relative to the approximately 680-donor mean, N-insertions were reportedly fewer in an Asian-associated ancestry cluster in a later analysis.

PCR employed 60 Vbeta and 13 Jbeta primers. Clones were read by immunoSEQ multiplex PCR, and TCRdb kept only the in-frame ones, dropping some. The table lists 150,000 to 200,000 clones, less than 90% of them singletons. To note about this clone: Antigen specificity is unknown.

Healthy bone marrow donors made up the cohort. The rearrangement links TRBV19 to TRBJ1-2; the match to TRBD1 covers 7 bases. This clonotype was obtained from a girl under 18 in good health and CMV-seropositive. Sequenced material: PBMCs. The CDR3 sequence is CASSLTGSGYTF. The DNA of the CDR3 is TGTGCCAGTAGTCTGACAGGGAGTGGCTACACCTTC.